This paragraph reports one T cell receptor (beta chain). What it binds is unknown. Per the germline V gene, CDR1 is SNHLY and CDR2 is FYNNEI. This CDR3 has 13 residues. This sample was included in a study of T cells expressing NK-cell markers. Across the whole study: Seven of the eight sequenced donors were classified as HCMV-seropositive, and one was classified as seronegative.

General study findings and limits: A few donors' CD3+CD56-NKG2C+ cells were dominated by the same clonotypes. In a handful of donors, dominant NKG2C+ clonotypes were roughly 1.0-8% of CD8+ T cells.

5'RACE template switching with UMIs generated TCR beta cDNA. For each CDR3 protein, TCRdb gives one entry from its re-call of the 5' RACE reads, without DNA. Listed are around 260,000 distinct CDR3 sequences; roughly 4.2% falls within the top ten. What was sequenced was blood T cells: a sorted CD56 or NKG2C T cell subset, CD4+ or CD8+ T cells, or bulk PBMC T cells (not recorded which). The source is a woman between 18 and 75 years old in good health. This chain uses TRBV2 with TRBJ1-1. CDR3 sequence reads: CASKKGLNTEAFF.